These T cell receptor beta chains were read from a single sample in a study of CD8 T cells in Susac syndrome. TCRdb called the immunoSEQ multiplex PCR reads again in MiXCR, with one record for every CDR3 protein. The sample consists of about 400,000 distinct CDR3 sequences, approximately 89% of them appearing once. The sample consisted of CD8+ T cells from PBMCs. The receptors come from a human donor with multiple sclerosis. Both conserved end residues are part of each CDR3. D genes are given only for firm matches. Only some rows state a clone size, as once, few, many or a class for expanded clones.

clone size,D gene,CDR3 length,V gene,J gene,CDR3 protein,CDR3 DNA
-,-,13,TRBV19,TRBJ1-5,CASSITSIQPQHF,TGTGCCAGTAGTATAACGTCGATCCAGCCCCAGCATTTT
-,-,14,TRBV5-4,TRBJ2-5,CASSPPDGQETQYF,TGTGCCAGCAGCCCCCCGGACGGCCAAGAGACCCAGTACTTC
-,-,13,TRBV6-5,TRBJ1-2,CATRDGHNRGYTF,TGTGCCACTCGGGACGGACACAACCGGGGCTACACCTTC
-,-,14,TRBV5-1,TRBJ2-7,CASSIRGGWYEQYF,TGCGCCAGCAGCATTAGGGGGGGTTGGTACGAGCAGTACTTC
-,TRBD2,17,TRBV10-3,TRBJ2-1,CAISESLGAGGYNEQFF,TGTGCCATCAGTGAGTCGTTGGGAGCGGGGGGATACAATGAGCAGTTCTTC
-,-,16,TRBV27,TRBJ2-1,CASSLIGTGGTGEQFF,TGTGCCAGCAGTTTAATAGGGACCGGAGGGACGGGTGAGCAGTTCTTC
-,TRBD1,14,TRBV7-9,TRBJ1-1,CASSLADRGPEAFF,TGTGCCAGCAGCTTAGCGGACAGGGGCCCCGAAGCTTTCTTT
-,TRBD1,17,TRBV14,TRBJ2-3,CASSQTLGTGRTDTQYF,TGTGCCAGCAGCCAGACTCTCGGGACAGGGAGGACAGATACGCAGTATTTT
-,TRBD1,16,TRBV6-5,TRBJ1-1,CASSYRRTGGGTEAFF,TGTGCCAGCAGTTACCGACGGACAGGGGGTGGAACTGAAGCTTTCTTT
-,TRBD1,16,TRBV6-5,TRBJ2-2,CASSYSWGQTTGELFF,TGTGCCAGCAGTTACTCGTGGGGACAGACCACCGGGGAGCTGTTTTTT
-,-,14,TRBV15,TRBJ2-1,CATMDLGSYNEQFF,TGTGCCACCATGGACCTGGGTTCCTACAATGAGCAGTTCTTC
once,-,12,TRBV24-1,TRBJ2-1,CATSDPDNEQFF,TGTGCCACCAGTGACCCCGACAATGAGCAGTTCTTC
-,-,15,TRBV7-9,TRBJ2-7,CASSPPVSSGYEQYF,TGTGCCAGCAGCCCCCCTGTGAGTAGCGGCTACGAGCAGTACTTC
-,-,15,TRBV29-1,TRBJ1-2,CSVEDWTAGTRGYTF,TGCAGCGTTGAGGACTGGACGGCAGGGACGAGGGGCTACACCTTC
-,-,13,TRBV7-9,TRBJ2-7,CASSEGNSYEQYF,TGTGCCAGCAGCGAAGGGAATTCCTACGAGCAGTACTTC
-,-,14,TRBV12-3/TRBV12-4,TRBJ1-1,CASTPRGAGTEAFF,TGTGCCAGCACTCCCCGGGGGGCAGGGACTGAAGCTTTCTTT
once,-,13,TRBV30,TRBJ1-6,CAWSLGENSPLHF,TGTGCCTGGAGTCTCGGCGAGAATTCACCCCTCCACTTT
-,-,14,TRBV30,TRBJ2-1,CAWSVRGSYNEQFF,TGTGCCTGGAGTGTACGCGGGTCCTACAATGAGCAGTTCTTC
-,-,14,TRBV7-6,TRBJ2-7,CASSFGGSGYEQYF,TGTGCCAGCAGCTTCGGGGGTTCGGGTTACGAGCAGTACTTC
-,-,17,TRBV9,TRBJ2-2,CASSVRPDGRSTGELFF,TGTGCCAGCAGCGTAAGGCCGGACGGGAGAAGCACCGGGGAGCTGTTTTTT
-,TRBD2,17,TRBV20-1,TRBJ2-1,CSATNPGLAGVVGEQFF,TGCAGTGCTACAAATCCGGGACTAGCGGGGGTCGTGGGGGAGCAGTTCTTC
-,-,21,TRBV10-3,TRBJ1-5,CAISELGEPGYSSQKSAAQHF,TGTGCCATCAGTGAGTTGGGGGAGCCAGGGTATTCCTCCCAAAAATCAGCGGCCCAGCATTTT
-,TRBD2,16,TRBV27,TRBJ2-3,CASSLPSGGRTDTQYF,TGTGCCAGCAGTTTGCCTAGCGGGGGGAGAACAGATACGCAGTATTTT
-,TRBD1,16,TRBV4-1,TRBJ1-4,CASSQYTGGTNEKLFF,TGCGCCAGCAGCCAATATACAGGGGGAACTAATGAAAAACTGTTTTTT
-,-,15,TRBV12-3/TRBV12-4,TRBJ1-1,CASSTFHVGDTEAFF,TGTGCCAGCAGCACTTTCCACGTTGGGGACACTGAAGCTTTCTTT
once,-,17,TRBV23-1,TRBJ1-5,CASSQLAQGHSNQPQHF,TGCGCCAGCAGTCAATTAGCACAGGGTCATAGCAATCAGCCCCAGCATTTT
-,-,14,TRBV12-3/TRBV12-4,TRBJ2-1,CASSLGLPGNEQFF,TGTGCCAGCAGTTTAGGTCTACCGGGTAATGAGCAGTTCTTC
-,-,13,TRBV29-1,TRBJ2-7,CSVESGEQYEQYF,TGCAGCGTTGAAAGCGGCGAACAGTACGAGCAGTACTTC
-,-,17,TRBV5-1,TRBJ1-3,CASSPEPGAESGNTIYF,TGCGCCAGCAGCCCCGAGCCGGGGGCAGAATCTGGAAACACCATATATTTT
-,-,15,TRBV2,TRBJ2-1,CASSEPGTYYNEQFF,TGTGCCAGCAGTGAACCCGGGACATACTACAATGAGCAGTTCTTC
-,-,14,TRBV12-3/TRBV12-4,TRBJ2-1,CASSLAGFGNEQFF,TGTGCCAGCAGTTTAGCGGGATTTGGGAATGAGCAGTTCTTC
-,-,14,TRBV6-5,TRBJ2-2,CASSYNAYTGELFF,TGTGCCAGCAGTTACAACGCTTACACCGGGGAGCTGTTTTTT
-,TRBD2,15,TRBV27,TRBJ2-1,CASSLYAGAVHEQFF,TGTGCCAGCAGTTTATACGCGGGAGCTGTCCATGAGCAGTTCTTC
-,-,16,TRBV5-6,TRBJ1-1,CASSLVGQLLNTEAFF,TGTGCCAGCAGCTTGGTAGGACAGCTACTAAACACTGAAGCTTTCTTT
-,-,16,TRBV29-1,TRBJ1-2,CSVGGDDSDTFYGYTF,TGCAGCGTTGGGGGGGATGACAGCGATACTTTCTATGGCTACACCTTC
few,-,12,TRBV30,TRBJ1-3,CAWNEAGNTIYF,TGTGCCTGGAACGAGGCTGGAAACACCATATATTTT
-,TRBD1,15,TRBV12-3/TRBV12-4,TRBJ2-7,CASTLIAGGGYEQYF,TGTGCCAGCACCCTCATAGCAGGGGGCGGCTACGAGCAGTACTTC